One and the same sample provided the 19 T cell receptor beta chains below, sequenced in a study of blood T cell repertoires in COVID-19 (dated by TCRdb to 2018 to 2020). The library was obtained by the immunoSEQ multiplex PCR assay. The immuneACCESS repertoire file appears here via TCRdb, limited to in-frame rearrangements. These files lack a portion of the clones; in checked studies, under half of the deficit traces to unresolved V genes, and the cause of the others is not known. The sample records about 40,000 clones, approximately 83% of which are singletons. The top ten clonotypes cover 2% to 3% of the sample. Sequenced material: peripheral blood. The source is a woman aged 55-70 years with acute or convalescent COVID-19.

The V gene is TRBV28, the J gene TRBJ2-1, with TRBD1 matching 7 bases. The J segment lost 4 bases and the V segment lost 5 bases, leaving 8 bases of the junction unmatched. Per the germline V gene, CDR1 is MDHEN and CDR2 is SYDVKM. CDR3 length: 15 residues. The CDR3 DNA sequence: TGTGCCAGCAGTGCCCCAGGGACAGCATACAATGAGCAGTTCTTC. It translates to CASSAPGTAYNEQFF.

The chain uses TRBV5-1 and TRBJ1-1; 7 bases are shared with TRBD1. Germline V CDR1 and CDR2: SGHRS, YFSETQ. With 1 base clipped from V and 1 base from J, the junction kept 10 bases outside the gene matches. The CDR3 sequence is 17 residues long. In DNA form, the CDR3 reads TGCGCCAGCAGCTTGTACCTCTCACAGGGGTCGAACACTGAAGCTTTCTTT. Protein sequence: CASSLYLSQGSNTEAFF.

The chain couples TRBV7-9 to TRBJ2-1; D possibly corresponds to TRBD2 (6 bases). The germline V gene encodes CDR1 SEHNR and CDR2 FQNEAQ (reference sequence). CDR3 length equals 16 residues. V lost 1 base and J lost 12, with 22 bases in between. CDR3 in amino acids: CASSLVRDGGFGWQFF. CDR3 DNA: TGTGCCAGCAGCTTAGTCCGGGACGGGGGTTTCGGGTGGCAGTTCTTC.

The rearrangement joins TRBV5-1 to TRBJ1-2, with D hard to call. Trimming removed 0 bases from V and 2 bases from J, with 5 bases in between. The CDR3 has 13 amino acids. Germline V gives CDR1 SGHRS, CDR2 YFSETQ. CDR3 DNA: TGCGCCAGCAGCTTGGCTACGAACTATGGCTACACCTTC. Protein sequence: CASSLATNYGYTF.

This clone has more than one count but fewer than ten. V gene TRBV6-4 combines with J gene TRBJ1-5; no firm D call. Looked up from germline, CDR1 is MRHNA and CDR2 is SNTAGT. V dropped 5 bases and J dropped 3 bases, with 14 bases sitting between them. The CDR3 covers 15 residues. The CDR3 nucleotides read TGTGCCAGCAGTTACCAGCCCGGGAACAATCAGCCCCAGCATTTT. It specifies CASSYQPGNNQPQHF.

This rearrangement joins TRBV30 to TRBJ1-3, with D perhaps matching TRBD1 (5 bases). The V gene's germline CDR1 is GTSNPN and CDR2 SVGIG (reference sequence). Trimming cost V 3 bases and J 14 bases, with 20 bases left between them. The CDR3 covers 13 residues. The CDR3 nucleotides are TGTGCCTGGAGGAAGCGGGACCTGGGGGTCGTATATTTT. As protein: CAWRKRDLGVVYF.

The J gene is TRBJ2-1, the V gene TRBV2, with D tentatively TRBD2 (5 bases). CDR1 and CDR2 (germline): SNHLY, FYNNEI. Trimming shortened V by 6 bases and J by 0 bases, and 12 bases separated the two germline ends. CDR3 size: 15 residues. CDR3 in DNA: TGTGCCAGCAGGGCGGAGGCATCCTCCTACAATGAGCAGTTCTTC. It yields the protein CASRAEASSYNEQFF.

This clone has only one observation. The chain recombines TRBV9 with TRBJ1-1; 7 nucleotides agree with TRBD1. The CDR3 has 14 residues. Germline loops: CDR1 SGDLS, CDR2 YYNGEE. The J segment lost 1 base and the V segment lost 2 bases, leaving 2 bases of the junction unmatched. The CDR3 protein is CASSVRDRNTEAFF. Written as DNA, the CDR3 is TGTGCCAGCAGCGTTCGGGACAGGAACACTGAAGCTTTCTTT.

This clone is classed as medium-sized. The genes are TRBV27 and TRBJ2-7; 7 bases map to TRBD2. There are 14 residues in the CDR3. The germline V gene encodes CDR1 MNHEY and CDR2 SMNVEV (reference sequence). With V trimmed by 4 bases and J by 1 base, 4 bases remained unmatched. The CDR3 sequence: CASSSLAVSYEQYF. The DNA of the CDR3 is TGTGCCAGCAGTTCTCTAGCGGTTTCCTACGAGCAGTACTTC.

This chain connects TRBV5-6 to TRBJ1-2, with D possibly TRBD1 on 6 matching bases. The V gene's germline CDR1 is SGHDT and CDR2 YYEEEE. CDR3 length equals 12 residues. The V end lost 3 bases, the J end lost 6 bases, and 9 bases lay between the germline ends. CDR3 sequence: CASSSQGNGYTF. The CDR3 DNA reads as TGTGCCAGCAGCTCCCAGGGGAATGGCTACACCTTC.

The chain recombines TRBV5-4 with TRBJ1-6; D unresolved. CDR3 length equals 14 residues. The V gene's germline CDR1 is SGHNT and CDR2 YYREEE (reference sequence). Between the trimmed V and J ends, which lost 1 base and 6 bases, there was a span of 8 bases. DNA for the CDR3: TGTGCCAGCAGCTTGAGACGGAGTAATTCACCCCTCCACTTT. Residues: CASSLRRSNSPLHF.

The chain links TRBV5-5 to TRBJ2-7; 8 positions agree with TRBD2. CDR3 length: 14 amino acids. Germline CDR1 reads SGHKS; CDR2 reads YYEKEE (reference sequence). V dropped 2 bases and J dropped 7; count of bases not matched to a gene: 8. The DNA of the CDR3 is TGTGCCAGCAGCTTCCTAGCGGGTTCTAAAGAGCAGTACTTC. Its protein is CASSFLAGSKEQYF.

The rearrangement links TRBV7-2 to TRBJ2-7; 8 nucleotides match TRBD1. Losses at the gene ends were 5 bases for V and 5 bases for J; bases not matched to a gene: 5. CDR1 and CDR2 (germline): SGHTA, FQGNSA. The CDR3 has 13 amino acids. The DNA of the CDR3 is TGTGCCAGCAGCACGGACAGGGTAAACGAGCAGTACTTC. Translated, it gives CASSTDRVNEQYF.

In its sample, this clone was seen once. This chain connects TRBV7-9 to TRBJ1-2; D perhaps matches TRBD1 (6 bases). The CDR3 length is 14 residues. Trimming pared 4 bases from V and 4 bases from J, leaving 13 bases between. The germline V gene encodes CDR1 SEHNR and CDR2 FQNEAQ (reference sequence). The CDR3 here is CASSSRQGFYGYTF. In nucleotides, the CDR3 is TGTGCCAGCAGCTCCCGGCAGGGGTTCTATGGCTACACCTTC.

This clone has more than one count but fewer than ten. The chain has TRBV5-1 and TRBJ1-1, with D tentatively TRBD1 (6 bases). Germline V gene lookup returns CDR1 SGHRS and CDR2 YFSETQ. The V and J ends lost 5 bases and 1 base respectively, with 21 bases between them. The CDR3 runs to 17 residues. DNA of the CDR3: TGCGCCAGCAGTTCAAGACAGGAGCCCCACCGGAACACTGAAGCTTTCTTT. Protein product: CASSSRQEPHRNTEAFF.

CDR3 amino acids: CASSIRSGQGGQPQHF. CDR3 sequence (DNA): TGTGCCAGTAGTATAAGGTCGGGACAGGGGGGTCAGCCCCAGCATTTT. The chain has TRBV19 and TRBJ1-5; the match to TRBD1 covers 11 bases. CDR1 and CDR2 (germline): LNHDA, SQIVND (reference sequence). CDR3 size: 16 residues. V trimming: 2 bases; J trimming: 6 bases; junction bases outside the gene matches: 6.

This chain joins TRBV19 and TRBJ1-2, with TRBD1 as a possible D gene (5 bases). CDR1 is LNHDA and CDR2 is SQIVND in the germline V gene (reference sequence). The ends were cut back, 5 bases at V and 4 bases at J, with 11 bases in the middle. The length of the CDR3 is 13 residues. The CDR3 loop is CASSPQGFYGYTF. CDR3 coding DNA: TGTGCCAGTAGTCCCCAGGGATTCTATGGCTACACCTTC.

Notes on this clone: An end of the junction differs from the germline gene, which may be a read error. CDR3 protein: CASSSGQGAFFRPSLF. The CDR3 bases are TGTGCCAGCAGTTCCGGACAGGGGGCTTTTTTTCGTCCGTCTCTCTTT. The genes are TRBV27 and TRBJ1-1, with TRBD1 identical over 11 bases. Germline V gene lookup returns CDR1 MNHEY and CDR2 SMNVEV (reference sequence). The CDR3 is 16 amino acids.

This clone was observed a few times. The rearrangement links TRBV5-1 to TRBJ2-3; TRBD1 matches at 8 bases. V gave up 4 bases and J gave up 6 bases; unmatched junction bases: 4. Germline values: CDR1 SGHRS, CDR2 YFSETQ. This CDR3 comprises 13 residues. DNA of the CDR3: TGCGCCAGCAGCCCAGACAGGGGTGATACGCAGTATTTT. This encodes CASSPDRGDTQYF. Based on the CDR3 plus reference TRBV5-1 and TRBJ2-3, the full variable domain is KAGVTQTPRYLIKTRGQQVTLSCSPISGHRSVSWYQQTPGQGLQFLFEYFSETQRNKGNFPGRFSGRQFSNSRSEMNVSTLELGDSALYLCASSPDRGDTQYFGPGTRLTVL.